The following is a T cell receptor beta chain sequence with its context. Its target is unknown. This entry is derived from a study of CD8+ T cells in alopecia areata. Study context: Those patients who were treated received oral tofacitinib, which was given at 5 to 10 mg twice daily for moderate-to-severe alopecia areata.

Investigators sorted PBMCs to obtain both CD4+ and CD8+ T cells. Reverse transcription of extracted RNA yielded cDNA, which provided the sequencing template. The assay was immunoSEQ multiplex PCR, and TCRdb's table has in-frame clones only and misses some. The sample has over 110,000 clones, 51% seen once. The germline CDR1 and CDR2 sequences are MGHDK and SYGVNS. With V trimmed by 3 bases and J by 5 bases, 16 bases remained unmatched. The CDR3 covers 17 residues. General study findings and limits: Mice gave a clearer picture of TCR sharing than patients did, possibly for HLA-related reasons.

Sequencing was performed on CD4+ T cells sorted from blood, taken at week 0. This chain uses TRBV25-1 with TRBJ2-7; 7 bases align to TRBD1. The TCR was taken from a human donor with alopecia areata. CDR3 residues: CASSDFMGAGGIHEQYF. The DNA for the CDR3 is TGTGCCAGCAGTGATTTTATGGGGGCAGGGGGAATCCACGAGCAGTACTTC.